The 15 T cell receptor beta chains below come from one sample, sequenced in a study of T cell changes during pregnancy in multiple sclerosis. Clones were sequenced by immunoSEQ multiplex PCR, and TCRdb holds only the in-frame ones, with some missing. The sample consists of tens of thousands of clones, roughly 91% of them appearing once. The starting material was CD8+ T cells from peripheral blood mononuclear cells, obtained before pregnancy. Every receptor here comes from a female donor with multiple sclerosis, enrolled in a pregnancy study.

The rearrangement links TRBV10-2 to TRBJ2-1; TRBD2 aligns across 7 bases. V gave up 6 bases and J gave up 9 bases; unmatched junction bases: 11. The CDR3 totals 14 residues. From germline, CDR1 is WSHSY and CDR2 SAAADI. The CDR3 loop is CASSDPWGRGEQFF. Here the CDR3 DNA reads TGCGCCAGCAGCGACCCCTGGGGGAGGGGTGAGCAGTTCTTC.

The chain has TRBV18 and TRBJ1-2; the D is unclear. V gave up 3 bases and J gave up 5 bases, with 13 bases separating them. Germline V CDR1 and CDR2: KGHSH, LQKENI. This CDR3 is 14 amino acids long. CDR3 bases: TGTGCCAGCTCACCGGACCTTGGGGAGTATGGCTACACCTTC. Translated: CASSPDLGEYGYTF.

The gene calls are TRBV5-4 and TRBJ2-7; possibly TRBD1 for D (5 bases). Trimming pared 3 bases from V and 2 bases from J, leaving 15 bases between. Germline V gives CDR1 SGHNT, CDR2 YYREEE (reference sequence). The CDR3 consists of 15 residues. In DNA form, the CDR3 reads TGTGCCAGCAGCTCTCCAACAGGCCTTCCCTACGAGCAGTACTTC. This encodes CASSSPTGLPYEQYF.

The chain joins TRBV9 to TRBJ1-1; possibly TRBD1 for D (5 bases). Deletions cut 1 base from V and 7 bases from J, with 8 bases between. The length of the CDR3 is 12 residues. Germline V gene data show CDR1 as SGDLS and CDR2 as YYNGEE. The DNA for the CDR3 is TGTGCCAGCAGCGTACAGGGTGGTGAAGCTTTCTTT. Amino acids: CASSVQGGEAFF. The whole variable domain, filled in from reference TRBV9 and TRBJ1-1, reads DSGVTQTPKHLITATGQRVTLRCSPRSGDLSVYWYQQSLDQGLQFLIQYYNGEERAKGNILERFSAQQFPDLHSELNLSSLELGDSALYFCASSVQGGEAFFGQGTRLTVV.

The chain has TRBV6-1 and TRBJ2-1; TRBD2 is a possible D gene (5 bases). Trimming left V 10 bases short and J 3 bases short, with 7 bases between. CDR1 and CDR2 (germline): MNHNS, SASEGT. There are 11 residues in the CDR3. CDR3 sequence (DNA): TGTGCCATCGGGGACTACAATGAGCAGTTCTTC. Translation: CAIGDYNEQFF.

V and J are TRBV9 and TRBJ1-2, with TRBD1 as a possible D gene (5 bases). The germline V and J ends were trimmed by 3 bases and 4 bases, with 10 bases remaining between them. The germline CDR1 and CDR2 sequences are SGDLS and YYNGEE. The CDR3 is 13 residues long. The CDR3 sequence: CASSATDTYGYTF. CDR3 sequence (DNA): TGTGCCAGCAGCGCGACAGATACCTATGGCTACACCTTC.

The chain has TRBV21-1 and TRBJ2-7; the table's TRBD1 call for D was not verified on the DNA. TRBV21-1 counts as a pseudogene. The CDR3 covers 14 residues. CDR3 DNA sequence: TGTGCCAGCAGGGGACAGATCCCAACCTACGAGCAGTACTTC. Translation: CASRGQIPTYEQYF.

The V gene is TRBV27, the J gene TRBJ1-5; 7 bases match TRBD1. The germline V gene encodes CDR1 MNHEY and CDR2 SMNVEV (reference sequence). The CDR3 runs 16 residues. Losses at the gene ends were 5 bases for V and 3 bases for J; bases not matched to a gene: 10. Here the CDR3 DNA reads TGTGCCAGCAGTCCCGAGGGACAGTCCTACAATCAGCCCCAGCATTTT. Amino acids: CASSPEGQSYNQPQHF.

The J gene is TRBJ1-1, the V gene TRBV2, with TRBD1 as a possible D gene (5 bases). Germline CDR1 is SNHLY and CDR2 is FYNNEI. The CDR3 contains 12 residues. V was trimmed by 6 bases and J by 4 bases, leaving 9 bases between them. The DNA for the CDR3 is TGTGCCAGCAGAGGGGTGGGCACTGAAGCTTTCTTT. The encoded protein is CASRGVGTEAFF.

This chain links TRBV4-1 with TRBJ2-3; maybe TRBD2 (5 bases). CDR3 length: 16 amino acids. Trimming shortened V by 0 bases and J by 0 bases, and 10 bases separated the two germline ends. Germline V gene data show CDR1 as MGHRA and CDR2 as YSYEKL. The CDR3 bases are TGCGCCAGCAGCCAAGAAGCGGAGCCTAGCACAGATACGCAGTATTTT. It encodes CASSQEAEPSTDTQYF.

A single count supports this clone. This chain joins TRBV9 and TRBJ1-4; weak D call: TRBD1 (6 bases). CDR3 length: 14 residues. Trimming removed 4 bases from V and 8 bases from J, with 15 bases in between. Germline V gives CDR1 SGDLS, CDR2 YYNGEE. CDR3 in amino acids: CASSQWGGREKLFF. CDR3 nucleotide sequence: TGTGCCAGCAGCCAGTGGGGGGGGCGCGAAAAACTGTTTTTT. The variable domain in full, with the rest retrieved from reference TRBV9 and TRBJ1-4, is DSGVTQTPKHLITATGQRVTLRCSPRSGDLSVYWYQQSLDQGLQFLIQYYNGEERAKGNILERFSAQQFPDLHSELNLSSLELGDSALYFCASSQWGGREKLFFGSGTQLSVL.

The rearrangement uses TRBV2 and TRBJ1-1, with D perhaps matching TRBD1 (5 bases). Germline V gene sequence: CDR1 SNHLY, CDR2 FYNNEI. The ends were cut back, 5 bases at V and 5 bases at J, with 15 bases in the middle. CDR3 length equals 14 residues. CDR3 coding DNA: TGTGCCAGCAGTTCAGCCGGGACTAGGACTGAAGCTTTCTTT. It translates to CASSSAGTRTEAFF.

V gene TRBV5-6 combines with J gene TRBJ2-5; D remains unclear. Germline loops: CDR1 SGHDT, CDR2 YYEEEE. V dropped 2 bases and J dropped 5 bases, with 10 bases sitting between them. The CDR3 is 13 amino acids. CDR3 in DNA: TGTGCCAGCAGCTTATCCCCAACTGAGACCCAGTACTTC. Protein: CASSLSPTETQYF.

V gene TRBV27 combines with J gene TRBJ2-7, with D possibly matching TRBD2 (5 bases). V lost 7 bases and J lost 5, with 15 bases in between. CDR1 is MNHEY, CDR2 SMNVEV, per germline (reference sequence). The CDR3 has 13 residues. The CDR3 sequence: CASTPDLSDEQYF. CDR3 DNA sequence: TGTGCCAGCACCCCGGACTTGTCCGACGAGCAGTACTTC.

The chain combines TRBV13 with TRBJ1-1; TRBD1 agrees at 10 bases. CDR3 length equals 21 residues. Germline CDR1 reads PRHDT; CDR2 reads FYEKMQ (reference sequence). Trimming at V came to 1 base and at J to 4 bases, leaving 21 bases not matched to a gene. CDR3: CASSLDLVRDRGSTGGTEAFF. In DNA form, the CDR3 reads TGTGCCAGCAGCTTAGATTTAGTACGGGACAGGGGTTCCACGGGGGGCACTGAAGCTTTCTTT.